This T cell receptor (beta chain) was captured by sequencing in a study of blood T cell repertoires in COVID-19. Donors in Cohort 3 who had recovered were those with two negative PCRs, healthcare professional clearance, or resolution of their symptoms. Per the original methods: By means of reference gene primer amplification, nucleated cell counts were estimated. Some clones are missing from TCRdb's copy, which holds only in-frame ones; the method was immunoSEQ multiplex PCR. Clone size and the V and J calls come from that table; the DNA yielded D and trimming. The data contain around 170,000 clones, roughly 80% of them singletons. This receptor was identified in a man aged 45 to 65 who had recovered from COVID-19. Sequences were obtained from PBMCs or T cells enriched from blood (not recorded which).

CDR3 DNA sequence: TGCGCCAGCAGCATTAGCGGAACGAACACCGGGGAGCTGTTTTTT. Protein sequence: CASSISGTNTGELFF. V gene TRBV5-1 combines with J gene TRBJ2-2; the D gene is possibly TRBD2 (6 bases). Germline CDR1 reads SGHRS; CDR2 reads YFSETQ. CDR3 size: 15 residues. V was pared by 4 bases and J by 0 bases, with 10 bases between.